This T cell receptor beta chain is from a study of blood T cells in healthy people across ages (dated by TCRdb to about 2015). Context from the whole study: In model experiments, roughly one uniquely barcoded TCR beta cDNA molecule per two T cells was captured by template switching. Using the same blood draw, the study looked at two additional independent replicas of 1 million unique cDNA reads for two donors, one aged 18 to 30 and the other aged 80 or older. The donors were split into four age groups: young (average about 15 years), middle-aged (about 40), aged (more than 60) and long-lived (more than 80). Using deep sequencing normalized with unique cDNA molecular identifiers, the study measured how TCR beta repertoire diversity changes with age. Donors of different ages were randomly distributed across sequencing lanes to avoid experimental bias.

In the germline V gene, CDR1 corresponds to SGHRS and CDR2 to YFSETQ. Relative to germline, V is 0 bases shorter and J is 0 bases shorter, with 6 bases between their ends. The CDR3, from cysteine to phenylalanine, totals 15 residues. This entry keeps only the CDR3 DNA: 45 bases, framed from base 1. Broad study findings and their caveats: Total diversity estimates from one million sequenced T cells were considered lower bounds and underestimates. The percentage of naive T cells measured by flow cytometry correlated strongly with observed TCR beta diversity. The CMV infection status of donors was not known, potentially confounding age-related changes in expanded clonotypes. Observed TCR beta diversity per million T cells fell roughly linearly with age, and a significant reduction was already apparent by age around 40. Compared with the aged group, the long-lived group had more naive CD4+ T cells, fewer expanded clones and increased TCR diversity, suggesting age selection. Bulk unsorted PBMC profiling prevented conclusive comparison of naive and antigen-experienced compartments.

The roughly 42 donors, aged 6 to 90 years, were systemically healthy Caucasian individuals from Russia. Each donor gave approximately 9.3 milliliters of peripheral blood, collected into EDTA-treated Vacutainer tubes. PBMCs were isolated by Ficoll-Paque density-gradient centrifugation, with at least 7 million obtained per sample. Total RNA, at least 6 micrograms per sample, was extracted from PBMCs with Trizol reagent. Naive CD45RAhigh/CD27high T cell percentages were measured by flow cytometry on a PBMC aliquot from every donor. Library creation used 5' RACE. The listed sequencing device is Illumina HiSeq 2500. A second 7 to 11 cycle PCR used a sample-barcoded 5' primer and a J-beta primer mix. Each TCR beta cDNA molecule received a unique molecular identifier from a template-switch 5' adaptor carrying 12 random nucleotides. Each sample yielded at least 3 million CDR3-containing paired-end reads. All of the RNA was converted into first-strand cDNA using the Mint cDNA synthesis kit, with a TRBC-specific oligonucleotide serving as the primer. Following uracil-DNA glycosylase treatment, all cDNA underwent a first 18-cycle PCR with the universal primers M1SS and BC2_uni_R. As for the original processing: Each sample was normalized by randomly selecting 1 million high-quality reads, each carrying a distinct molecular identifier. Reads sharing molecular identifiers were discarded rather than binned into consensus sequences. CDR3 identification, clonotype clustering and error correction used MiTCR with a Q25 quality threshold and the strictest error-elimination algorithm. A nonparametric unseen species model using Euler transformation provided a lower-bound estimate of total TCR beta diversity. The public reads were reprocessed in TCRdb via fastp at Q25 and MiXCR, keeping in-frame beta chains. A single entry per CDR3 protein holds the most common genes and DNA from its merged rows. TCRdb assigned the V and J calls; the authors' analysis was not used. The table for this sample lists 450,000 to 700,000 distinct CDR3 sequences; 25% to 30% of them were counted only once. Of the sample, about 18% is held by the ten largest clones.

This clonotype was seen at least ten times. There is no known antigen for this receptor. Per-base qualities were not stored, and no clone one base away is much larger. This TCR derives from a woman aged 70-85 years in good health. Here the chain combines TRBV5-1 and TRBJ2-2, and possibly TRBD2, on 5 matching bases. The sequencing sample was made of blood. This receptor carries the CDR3 CASSLGTANTGELFF. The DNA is TGCGCCAGCAGCTTGGGGACTGCGAACACCGGGGAGCTGTTTTTT.